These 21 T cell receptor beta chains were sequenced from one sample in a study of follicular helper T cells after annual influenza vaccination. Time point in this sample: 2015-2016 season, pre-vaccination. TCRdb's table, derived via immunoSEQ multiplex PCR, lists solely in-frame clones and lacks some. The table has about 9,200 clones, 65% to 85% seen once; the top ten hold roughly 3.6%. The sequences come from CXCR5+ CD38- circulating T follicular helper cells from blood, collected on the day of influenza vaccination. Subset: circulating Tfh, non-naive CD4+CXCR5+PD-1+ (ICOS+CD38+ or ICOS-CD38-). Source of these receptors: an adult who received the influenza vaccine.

For the CDR3, the DNA is TGTGCCAGCAGCAGAATATCCGGGGCCAACGTCCTGACTTTC. It yields the protein CASSRISGANVLTF. The V and J genes are TRBV6-6 and TRBJ2-6; D gene ambiguous. This CDR3 has 14 residues. Trimming shortened V by 6 bases and J by 4 bases, and 10 bases separated the two germline ends. Germline CDR1 reads MNHNY; CDR2 reads SVGAGI (reference sequence).

The CDR3 coding sequence is TGCGCCAGCAGCCAAGATCCTGGGGTAGGCGAAAAACTGTTTTTT. Its translation: CASSQDPGVGEKLFF. This rearrangement joins TRBV4-3 to TRBJ1-4, with D hard to call. The CDR3 sequence is 15 residues long. V shed 0 bases and J shed 8 bases, with 13 bases lying between them. CDR1 LGHNA and CDR2 YSLEER come from the germline V gene.

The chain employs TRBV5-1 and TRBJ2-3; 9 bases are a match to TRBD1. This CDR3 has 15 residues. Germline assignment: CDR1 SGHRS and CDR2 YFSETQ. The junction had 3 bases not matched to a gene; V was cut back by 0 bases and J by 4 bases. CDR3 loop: CASSLATGGPDTQYF. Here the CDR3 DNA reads TGCGCCAGCAGCTTGGCCACAGGGGGCCCAGATACGCAGTATTTT.

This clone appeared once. CDR3 protein: CASSPGAGETQYF. The CDR3 DNA reads as TGTGCCAGCTCTCCGGGGGCGGGAGAGACCCAGTACTTC. This chain connects TRBV7-3 to TRBJ2-5; the D call may be TRBD1 or TRBD2 (6 bases each). This CDR3 is 13 amino acids long. V was shortened by 8 bases and J by 4 bases, with 14 bases between the two germline ends. Germline CDR1 and CDR2: SGHTA and FQGTGA.

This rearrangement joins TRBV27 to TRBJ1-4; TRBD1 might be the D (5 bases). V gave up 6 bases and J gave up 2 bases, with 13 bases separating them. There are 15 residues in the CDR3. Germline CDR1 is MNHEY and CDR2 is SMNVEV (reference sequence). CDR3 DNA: TGTGCCAGCAGAACTAGGGGTGGGACTAATGAAAAACTGTTTTTT. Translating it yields CASRTRGGTNEKLFF.

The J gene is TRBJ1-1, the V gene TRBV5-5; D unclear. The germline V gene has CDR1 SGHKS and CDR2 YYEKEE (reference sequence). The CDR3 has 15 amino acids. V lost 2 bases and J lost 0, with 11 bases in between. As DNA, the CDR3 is TGTGCCAGCAGCTTCCGGACCGATATGAACACTGAAGCTTTCTTT. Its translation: CASSFRTDMNTEAFF.

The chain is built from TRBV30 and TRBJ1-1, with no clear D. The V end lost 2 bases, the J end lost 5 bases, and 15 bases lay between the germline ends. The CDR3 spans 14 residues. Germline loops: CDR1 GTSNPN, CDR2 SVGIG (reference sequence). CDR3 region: CAWSQWEVATEAFF. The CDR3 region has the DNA TGTGCCTGGAGTCAGTGGGAGGTAGCTACTGAAGCTTTCTTT.

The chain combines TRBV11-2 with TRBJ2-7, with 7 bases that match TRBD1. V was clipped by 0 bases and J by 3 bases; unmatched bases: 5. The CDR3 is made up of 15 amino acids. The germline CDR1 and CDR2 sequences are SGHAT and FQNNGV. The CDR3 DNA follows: TGTGCCAGCAGCTTAGATCGAGGGACAGACTACGAGCAGTACTTC. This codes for CASSLDRGTDYEQYF. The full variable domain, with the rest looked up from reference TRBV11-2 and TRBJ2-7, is EAGVAQSPRYKIIEKRQSVAFWCNPISGHATLYWYQQILGQGPKLLIQFQNNGVVDDSQLPKDRFSAERLKGVDSTLKIQPAKLEDSAVYLCASSLDRGTDYEQYFGPGTRLTVT.

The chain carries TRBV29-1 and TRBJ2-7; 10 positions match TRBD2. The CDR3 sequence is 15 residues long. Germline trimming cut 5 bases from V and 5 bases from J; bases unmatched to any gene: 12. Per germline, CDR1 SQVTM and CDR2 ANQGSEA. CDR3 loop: CSVRPSSGRTNEQYF. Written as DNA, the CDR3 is TGCAGCGTTCGACCCTCTAGCGGGAGAACGAACGAGCAGTACTTC.

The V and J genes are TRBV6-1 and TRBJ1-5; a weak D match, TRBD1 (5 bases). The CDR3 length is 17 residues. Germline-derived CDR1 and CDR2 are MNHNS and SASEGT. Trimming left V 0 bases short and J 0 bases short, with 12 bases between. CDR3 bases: TGTGCCAGCAGTGAAGCAGGCGGGGGACCTAGCAATCAGCCCCAGCATTTT. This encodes CASSEAGGGPSNQPQHF.

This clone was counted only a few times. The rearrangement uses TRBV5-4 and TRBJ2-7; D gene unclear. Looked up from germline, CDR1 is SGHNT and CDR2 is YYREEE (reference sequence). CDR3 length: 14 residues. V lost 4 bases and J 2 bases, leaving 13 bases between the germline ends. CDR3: CASSAWSSPYEQYF. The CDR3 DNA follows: TGTGCCAGCAGCGCCTGGAGTAGTCCCTACGAGCAGTACTTC.

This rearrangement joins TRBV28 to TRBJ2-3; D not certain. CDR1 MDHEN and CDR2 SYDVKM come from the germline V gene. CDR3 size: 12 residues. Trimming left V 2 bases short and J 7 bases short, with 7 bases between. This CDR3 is CASSLARNTQYF. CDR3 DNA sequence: TGTGCCAGCAGTTTAGCGCGGAATACGCAGTATTTT.

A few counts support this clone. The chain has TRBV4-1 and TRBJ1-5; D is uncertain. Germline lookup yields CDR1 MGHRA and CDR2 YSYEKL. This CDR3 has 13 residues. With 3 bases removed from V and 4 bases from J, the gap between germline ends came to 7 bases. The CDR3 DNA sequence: TGCGCCAGCAGCCAGGAGCGAAATCAGCCCCAGCATTTT. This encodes CASSQERNQPQHF.

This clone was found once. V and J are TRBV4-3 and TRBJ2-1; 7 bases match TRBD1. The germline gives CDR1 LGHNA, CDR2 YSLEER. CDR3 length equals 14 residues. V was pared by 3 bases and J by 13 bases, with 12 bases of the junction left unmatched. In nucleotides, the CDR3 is TGCGCCAGCAGCCAGAAAAGGGGGACAGCCCAACAGTTCTTC. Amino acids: CASSQKRGTAQQFF.

The CDR3 DNA is TGTGCCAGTAGTGCCAAGACTAGTCTGGCCGGGGAGCTGTTTTTT. Its protein is CASSAKTSLAGELFF. The rearrangement joins TRBV19 to TRBJ2-2; perhaps TRBD2 as D (6 bases). The CDR3 has 15 amino acids. Per the germline V gene, CDR1 is LNHDA and CDR2 is SQIVND (reference sequence). V shed 5 bases and J shed 6 bases, with 16 bases lying between them.

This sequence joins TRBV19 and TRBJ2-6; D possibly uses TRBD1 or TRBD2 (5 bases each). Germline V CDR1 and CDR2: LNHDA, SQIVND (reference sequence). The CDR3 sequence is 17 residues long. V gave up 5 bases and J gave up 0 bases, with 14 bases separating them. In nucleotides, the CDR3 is TGTGCCAGTAGTTCACCGGGACGGAGCTCTGGGGCCAACGTCCTGACTTTC. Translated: CASSSPGRSSGANVLTF.

CDR3 protein: CASSLSAGGTGQPQHF. Here the CDR3 DNA reads TGTGCCAGCAGCTTATCCGCAGGGGGGACGGGTCAGCCCCAGCATTTT. V usage is TRBV7-6 and J usage is TRBJ1-5, with 7 bases aligning to TRBD1. Germline V CDR1 and CDR2: SGHVS, FNYEAQ. The CDR3 runs to 16 residues. V shed 2 bases and J 6 bases; nucleotides not matched to a gene: 10.

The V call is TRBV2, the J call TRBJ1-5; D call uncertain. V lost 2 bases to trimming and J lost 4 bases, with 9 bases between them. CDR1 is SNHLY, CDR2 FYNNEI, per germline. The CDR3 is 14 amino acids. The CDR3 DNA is TGTGCCAGCAGTGAATCCAGCCAAAATCAGCCCCAGCATTTT. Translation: CASSESSQNQPQHF.

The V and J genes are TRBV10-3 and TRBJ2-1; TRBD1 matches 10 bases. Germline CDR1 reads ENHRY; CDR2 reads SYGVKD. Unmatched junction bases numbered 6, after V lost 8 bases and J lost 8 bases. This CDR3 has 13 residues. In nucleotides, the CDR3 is TGTGCCATCCGGGGACAGGGGAGAGATGAGCAGTTCTTC. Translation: CAIRGQGRDEQFF.

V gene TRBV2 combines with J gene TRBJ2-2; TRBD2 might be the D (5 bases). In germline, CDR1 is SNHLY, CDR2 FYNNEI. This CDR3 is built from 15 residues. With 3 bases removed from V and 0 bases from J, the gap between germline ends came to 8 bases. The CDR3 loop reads CASSERRANTGELFF. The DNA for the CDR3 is TGTGCCAGCAGTGAGAGGCGGGCGAACACCGGGGAGCTGTTTTTT.

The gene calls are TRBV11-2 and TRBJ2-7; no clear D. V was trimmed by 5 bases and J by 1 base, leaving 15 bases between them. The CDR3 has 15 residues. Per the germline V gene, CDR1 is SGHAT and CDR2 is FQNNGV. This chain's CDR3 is CASSRSDAGSYEQYF. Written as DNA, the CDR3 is TGTGCCAGCAGCCGGAGTGATGCCGGTTCCTACGAGCAGTACTTC.